The sequence of this T cell receptor beta chain was determined in a study of cytomegalovirus exposure and HLA in healthy donors (dated by TCRdb to the late 2010s). With respect to the entire study: An earlier analysis of some 550 of the donors reported about 250 Gb of sequence data and around 120 million unique TCR beta sequences from about 179 million T cells. Approximately 300 gigabases of sequencing data and 75 million to 85 million unique TCR sequences made up an early release that covered fewer than 650 HLA-typed donors. Among the roughly 370 genotyped donors, approximately 77% belonged to the genetic ancestry cluster associated with self-reported Caucasian donors. The study aimed to test whether signatures of past pathogen exposure could be identified by cataloging public T cell receptors. The study used immunosequencing to profile the T cell repertoires of several hundred subjects and linked those repertoires to cytomegalovirus serostatus. Along with the approximately 620-subject first cohort, a separate validation cohort of 120 different subjects was used. To predict cytomegalovirus infection status, the study combined high-throughput TCR immunosequencing, statistical association of individual TCRs with disease status, and machine learning. A later analysis re-examined previously published TCR beta repertoires from 500 to 700 donors and added high-resolution HLA genotyping to investigate patterns of TCR occurrence. The later analysis used no new phenotypic data to find candidate immune exposures, relying instead on TCR beta sequences and their occurrence across donors. An earlier analysis of 587 of the donors used high-throughput TCR beta sequencing to judge whether each TCR beta V gene segment behaved as functional or pseudogenic. Donor age, sex, ethnicity and CMV serostatus were collected together with the repertoire data. In a later genetic analysis, genome-wide SNP genotypes for about 55% of the 666 donors were used, and that subset was treated as a discovery cohort. All discovery cohort repertoires had been generated using a single sequencing platform. Both class I and class II loci were covered by HLA typing, at four-digit resolution. Typing coverage differed by locus: A, B, C, DRB1 and DQB1 were typed in about 620-640 donors, DQA1 in about 510, DPA1 in nearly 610, and DPB1 in just under 490. Because of strong linkage in the cohort, five DR-DQ haplotypes were treated as single units for association and clustering. On average, about 240,000 unique TCR beta nucleotide sequences were sequenced per donor among 300 to 500 genotyped donors of the cohort, with roughly 18% of those sequences being non-productive. General study outcomes and caveats: The cohort was sequenced for TCR beta chains only, and without alpha or paired-chain data the features that could be detected were limited. Some IMGT-functional V segments, including TRBV6-2 and TRBV6-3, could not be distinguished by the 87-base-pair reads and were therefore excluded. According to a later analysis, parvovirus B19, influenza, CMV and Epstein-Barr virus appeared linked to several top co-occurrence clusters. Cytomegalovirus status was reported to be diagnosed by the classifier with high specificity and sensitivity in both the original and validation cohorts. Most TCR sequences were observed very rarely across donors, whereas some public TCRs were present in many individuals. A total of 164 TCR beta chains were listed by the study as associated with cytomegalovirus. A later analysis found that TCR association rates varied across HLA loci, with DRB1 alleles showing the most associated TCRs and HLA-C alleles the fewest. Immune exposure information for the cohort was limited to CMV serostatus. In a later analysis, most CMV-associated TCR beta chains were found to appear HLA-restricted, with HLA associations seemingly driven largely by CMV exposure. A further reported finding was that TCR beta sequences accurately predicted the HLA-A and HLA-B alleles for most subjects in the first cohort. When HLA alleles, especially DR and DQ, strongly co-occurred, TCR associations were difficult to assign to individual alleles. Correlated functional status among segregating V segments might be attributable to linkage disequilibrium, but an unknown experimental factor could not be ruled out. An association between a missense DCLRE1C variant and V-gene and J-gene trimming of TCR beta chains was found in a later genetic analysis and replicated in an independent cohort. Broadly in line with IMGT annotations, most TCR beta V segments showed up in productive rearrangements about 87% or about 30% of the time in an earlier analysis of 587 of the donors. A cluster of highly shared sequence variants was judged likely to represent a technical artifact of the sequencing pipeline. A later analysis associated 15,000 to 20,000 TCR beta sequences with specific HLA alleles at a false discovery rate of 0.05. Roughly uniform sequencing depth across donors was assumed in presence/absence analyses, although this assumption may not hold. Because counts were too low, 15 or so rarely observed V segments, including chromosome 9 orphons, were excluded from the earlier analysis of 587 of the donors. A later genetic analysis reported fewer N-insertions in productive TCRs among donors in an Asian-associated ancestry cluster than the roughly 690-donor mean. Because HLA typing was missing for some donors at each locus, association tests included only the typed subset. In a later analysis, HLA-associated TCR beta chains showed more clonal expansion and lower generation probabilities than non-associated chains that were equally common. Three of the identified cytomegalovirus-associated TCR beta chains were confirmed in vitro to be specific for cytomegalovirus antigens. The authors suggested that the approach could potentially be generalized to other disease states and immunological phenotypes.

Remarks on this clone: What this receptor recognizes is not known. Base qualities were left out, and no much larger clone turns up one base away.

V is reduced by 4 bases and J by 3 bases, leaving a spacing of 10 bases between them. The CDR3 runs 13 amino acids, cysteine and phenylalanine included. The read is trimmed to its CDR3 DNA, 39 bases read in frame from base 1. Based on the germline V gene (reference sequence), the CDR1 and CDR2 sequences are LNHDA and SQIVND. Receptor libraries were prepared by the immunoSEQ multiplex PCR assay. A mixture of 60 forward primers for TCR Vbeta segments and 13 reverse primers for TCR Jbeta segments was used in the multiplex PCR. A multiplex PCR assay on genomic DNA amplified the CDR3 region of rearranged TCR beta genes. On the Illumina HiSeq System, the amplified TCR beta libraries were sequenced as 87-base-pair reads. On the study's bioinformatics: In a later analysis, some 80 million unique TCR beta chains were counted across the roughly 610 repertoires, and roughly 11 million of these chains were shared by at least two donors. To remove PCR and sequencing errors, raw reads were error-corrected and collapsed into unique sequences using a nearest-neighbor algorithm that merged closely related sequences. Alignment of CDR3 sequences to IMGT reference sequences was used to assign V, D and J gene segments. For a sequence to be retained, a match of at least six nucleotides was required to both a V gene segment and a J gene segment. Rearrangements were classified as productive when the CDR3 lacked stop codons and remained in frame with V and J, and all other rearrangements were classified as non-productive. Following IMGT convention, CDR3 was defined as the stretch from the second conserved V-encoded cysteine to the conserved J-encoded phenylalanine. Sequences without an unambiguous match to a single V gene segment were excluded from the earlier analysis of approximately 560 of the donors. In an earlier analysis of around 590 of the donors, a V segment was called functional when productive rearrangements were above 56.7%, and segregating when the standard deviation between donors exceeded 5%. A statistical classification framework was built to diagnose cytomegalovirus status from the catalog of TCR beta chain sequences. A later analysis assigned V and J genes by comparing TCR nucleotide sequences with IMGT/GENE-DB human TR gene sequences. A later analysis assigned CDR3 sequences and most-parsimonious VDJ recombination scenarios with the TCRdist pipeline. A later analysis defined each TCR beta chain by its CDR3 amino acid sequence plus V-gene family, and excluded reads lacking a unique V-gene family. As a way to deal with suspected cross-contamination and a sequencing artifact, a later analysis dropped roughly 600 nucleotide sequences that were highly shared and had low generation probability. In a later analysis, a clonal expansion index was calculated for each public chain from normalized within-repertoire ranks of inferred template counts. In a later analysis, generation probabilities were computed using a VDJ recombination model fitted to out-of-frame rearrangements, and the results were checked against IGoR. Hypergeometric tests were used in a later analysis to score TCR-TCR, TCR-HLA and TCR-CMV co-occurrence, with a repertoire-size bias correction applied to the TCR pairs. False discovery rates were estimated in a later analysis by permuting HLA or CMV assignments 20 times. In a later analysis, co-occurring TCRs were grouped using DBSCAN, and TCRdist sequence similarity was added for clustering within HLA-allele-positive subsets. Repertoires with fewer than 30,000 or more than 120,000 public chains, plus five repertoires with anomalous nucleotide sharing, were excluded from co-occurrence clustering. TCRdb obtained this table from immuneACCESS and retained in-frame rearrangements with V and J assigned. These tables miss some clones; where compared with another copy, unresolved V genes account for less than half of the shortfall, and the remainder is unexplained. V and J calls plus clone size are reproduced from that table; the DNA served to infer D and trimming. The sample has about 160,000 clones on record, approximately 75% of them singletons. The top ten hold approximately 2.1% of the sample.

In total, about 650 healthy bone marrow donors made up the cohort. All cohort members were sampled while nominally healthy, although unrecorded immune exposures were likely present. The donor tested CMV seronegative and was one of the 352 seronegative cohort members. Every donor gave a peripheral blood sample, and the peripheral blood mononuclear cells from that sample were used for TCR beta sequencing. The Qiagen DNeasy Blood Extraction Kit was used to extract genomic DNA from the blood cell samples. The receptor was isolated from a woman aged 18-29 years in good health and CMV-seronegative. This sequence uses TRBV19 and TRBJ2-7, with a tentative D gene TRBD2 over 6 matching bases. The sample consisted of PBMCs. The bases are TGTGCCAGTAGTACTCAGGGAGGCTACGAGCAGTACTTC. This gives the protein CASSTQGGYEQYF.